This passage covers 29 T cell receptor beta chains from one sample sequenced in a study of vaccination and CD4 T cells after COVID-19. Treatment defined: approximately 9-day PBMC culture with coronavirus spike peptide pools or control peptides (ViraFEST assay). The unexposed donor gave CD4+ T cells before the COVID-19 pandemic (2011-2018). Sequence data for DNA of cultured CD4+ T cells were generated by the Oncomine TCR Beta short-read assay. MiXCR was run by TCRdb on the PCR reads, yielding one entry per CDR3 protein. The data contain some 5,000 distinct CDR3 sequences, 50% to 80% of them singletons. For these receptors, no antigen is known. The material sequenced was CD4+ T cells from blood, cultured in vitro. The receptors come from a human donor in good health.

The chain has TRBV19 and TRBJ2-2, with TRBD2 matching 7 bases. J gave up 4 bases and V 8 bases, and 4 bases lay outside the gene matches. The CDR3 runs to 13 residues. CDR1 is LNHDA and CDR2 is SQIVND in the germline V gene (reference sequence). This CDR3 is CASRDYLTGELFF. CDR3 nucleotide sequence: TGTGCCAGTCGGGACTACCTCACCGGGGAGCTGTTTTTT.

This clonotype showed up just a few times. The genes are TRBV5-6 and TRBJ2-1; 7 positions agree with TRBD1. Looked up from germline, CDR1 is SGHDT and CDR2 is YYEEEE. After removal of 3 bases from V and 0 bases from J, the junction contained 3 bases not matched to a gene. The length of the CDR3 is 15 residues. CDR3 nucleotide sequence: TGTGCCAGCAGCTCGGGACAGAACTCCTACAATGAGCAGTTCTTC. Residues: CASSSGQNSYNEQFF. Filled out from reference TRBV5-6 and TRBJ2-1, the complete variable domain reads DAGVTQSPTHLIKTRGQQVTLRCSPKSGHDTVSWYQQALGQGPQFIFQYYEEEERQRGNFPDRFSGHQFPNYSSELNVNALLLGDSALYLCASSSGQNSYNEQFFGPGTRLTVL.

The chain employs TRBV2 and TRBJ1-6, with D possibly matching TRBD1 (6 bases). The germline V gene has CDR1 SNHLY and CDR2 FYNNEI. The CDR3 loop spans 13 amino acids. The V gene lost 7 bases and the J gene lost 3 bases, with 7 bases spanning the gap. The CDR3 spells CASKGGYNSPLHF. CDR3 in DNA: TGTGCCAGCAAAGGGGGCTATAATTCACCCCTCCACTTT. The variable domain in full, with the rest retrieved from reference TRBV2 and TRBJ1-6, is EPEVTQTPSHQVTQMGQEVILRCVPISNHLYFYWYRQILGQKVEFLVSFYNNEISEKSEIFDDQFSVERPDGSNFTLKIRSTKLEDSAMYFCASKGGYNSPLHFGNGTRLTVT.

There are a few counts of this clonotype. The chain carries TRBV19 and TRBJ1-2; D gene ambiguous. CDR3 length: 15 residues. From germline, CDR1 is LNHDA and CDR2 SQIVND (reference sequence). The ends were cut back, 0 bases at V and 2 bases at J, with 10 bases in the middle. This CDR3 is CASSIDWAANYGYTF. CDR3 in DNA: TGTGCCAGTAGTATAGATTGGGCCGCCAACTATGGCTACACCTTC.

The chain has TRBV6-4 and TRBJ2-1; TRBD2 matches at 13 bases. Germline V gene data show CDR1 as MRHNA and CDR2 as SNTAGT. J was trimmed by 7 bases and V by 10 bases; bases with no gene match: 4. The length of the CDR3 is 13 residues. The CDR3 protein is CATAGLAGNEQFF. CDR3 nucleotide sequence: TGTGCCACCGCGGGACTAGCGGGAAATGAGCAGTTCTTC.

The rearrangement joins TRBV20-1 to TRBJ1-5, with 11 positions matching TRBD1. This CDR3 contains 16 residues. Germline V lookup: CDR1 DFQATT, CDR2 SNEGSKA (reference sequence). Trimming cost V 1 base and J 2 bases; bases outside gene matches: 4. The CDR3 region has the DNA TGCAGTGCTAGAGGGACAGGGGGCGCCGGCAATCAGCCCCAGCATTTT. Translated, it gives CSARGTGGAGNQPQHF.

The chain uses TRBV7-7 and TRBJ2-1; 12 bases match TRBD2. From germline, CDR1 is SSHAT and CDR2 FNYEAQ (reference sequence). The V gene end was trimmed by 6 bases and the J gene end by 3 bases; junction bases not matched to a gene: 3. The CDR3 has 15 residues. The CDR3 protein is CASSRLAGDYNEQFF. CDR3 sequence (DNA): TGTGCCAGCAGTCGACTAGCGGGGGACTACAATGAGCAGTTCTTC.

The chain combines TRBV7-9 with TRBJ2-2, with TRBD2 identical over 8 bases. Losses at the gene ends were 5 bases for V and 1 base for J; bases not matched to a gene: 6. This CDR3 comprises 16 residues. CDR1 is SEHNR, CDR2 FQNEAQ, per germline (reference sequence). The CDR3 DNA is TGTGCCAGCAGCGCGCCGGGGGGGAAGAACACCGGGGAGCTGTTTTTT. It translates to CASSAPGGKNTGELFF.

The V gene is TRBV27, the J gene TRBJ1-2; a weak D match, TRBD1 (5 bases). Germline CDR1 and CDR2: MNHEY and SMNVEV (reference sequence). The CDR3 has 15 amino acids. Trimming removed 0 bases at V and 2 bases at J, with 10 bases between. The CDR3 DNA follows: TGTGCCAGCAGTTTATCCCTTTCAGGGAACTATGGCTACACCTTC. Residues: CASSLSLSGNYGYTF.

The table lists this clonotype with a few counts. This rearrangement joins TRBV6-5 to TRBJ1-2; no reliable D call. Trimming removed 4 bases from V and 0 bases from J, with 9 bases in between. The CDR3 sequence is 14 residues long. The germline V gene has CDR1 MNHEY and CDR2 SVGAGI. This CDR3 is CASSSVGPNYGYTF. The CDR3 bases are TGTGCCAGCAGTTCAGTGGGCCCTAACTATGGCTACACCTTC.

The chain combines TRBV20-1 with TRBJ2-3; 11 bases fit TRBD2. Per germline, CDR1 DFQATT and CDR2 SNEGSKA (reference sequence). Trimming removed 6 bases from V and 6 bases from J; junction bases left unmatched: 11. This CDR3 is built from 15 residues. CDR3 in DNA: TGCAGTGCCGAGGAGGCTAGCGGGAGGCCTGATACGCAGTATTTT. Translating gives CSAEEASGRPDTQYF.

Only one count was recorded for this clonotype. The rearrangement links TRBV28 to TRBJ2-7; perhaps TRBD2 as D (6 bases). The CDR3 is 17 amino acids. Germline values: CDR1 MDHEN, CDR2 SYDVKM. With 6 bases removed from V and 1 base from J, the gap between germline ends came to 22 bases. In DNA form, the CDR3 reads TGTGCCAGCAGCTCCCACTGGGAGGAGGCGCCATCCTACGAGCAGTACTTC. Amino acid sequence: CASSSHWEEAPSYEQYF. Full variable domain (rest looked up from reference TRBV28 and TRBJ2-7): DVKVTQSSRYLVKRTGEKVFLECVQDMDHENMFWYRQDPGLGLRLIYFSYDVKMKEKGDIPEGYSVSREKKERFSLILESASTNQTSMYLCASSSHWEEAPSYEQYFGPGTRLTVT.

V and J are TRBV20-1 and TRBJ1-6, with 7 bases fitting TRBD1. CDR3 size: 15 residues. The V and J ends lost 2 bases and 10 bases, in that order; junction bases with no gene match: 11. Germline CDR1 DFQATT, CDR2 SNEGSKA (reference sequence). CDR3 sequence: CSARPLTGTISPLHF. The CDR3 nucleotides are TGCAGTGCTAGACCCTTGACAGGGACCATATCACCCCTCCACTTT.

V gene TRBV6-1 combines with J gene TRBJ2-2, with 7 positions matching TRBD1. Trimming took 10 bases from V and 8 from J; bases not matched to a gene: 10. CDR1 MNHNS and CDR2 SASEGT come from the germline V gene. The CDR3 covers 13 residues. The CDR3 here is CATRDSLVGELFF. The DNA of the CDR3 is TGTGCCACTCGGGACAGTCTTGTTGGGGAGCTGTTTTTT.

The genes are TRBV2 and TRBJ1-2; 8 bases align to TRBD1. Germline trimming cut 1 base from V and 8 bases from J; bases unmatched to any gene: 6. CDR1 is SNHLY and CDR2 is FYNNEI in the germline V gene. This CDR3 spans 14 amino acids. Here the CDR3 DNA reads TGTGCCAGCAGTGAAGAGCTTGGGACAGGAGGCTACACCTTC. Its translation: CASSEELGTGGYTF.

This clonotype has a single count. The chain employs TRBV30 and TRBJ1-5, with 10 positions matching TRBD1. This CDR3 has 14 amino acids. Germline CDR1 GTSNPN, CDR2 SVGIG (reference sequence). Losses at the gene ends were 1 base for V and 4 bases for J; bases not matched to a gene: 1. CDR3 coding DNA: TGTGCCTGGAGTGGGACAGGGGGGAATCAGCCCCAGCATTTT. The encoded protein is CAWSGTGGNQPQHF.

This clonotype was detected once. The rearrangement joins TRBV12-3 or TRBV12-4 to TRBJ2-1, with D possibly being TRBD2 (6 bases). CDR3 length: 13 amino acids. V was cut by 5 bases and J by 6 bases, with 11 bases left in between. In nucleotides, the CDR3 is TGTGCCAGCAGTCGGGACTTGGGCAATGAGCAGTTCTTC. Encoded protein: CASSRDLGNEQFF.

CDR3 DNA sequence: TGTGCCAGCAGTTCCAGCGGGAGCAAAAACATTCAGTACTTC. It codes for CASSSSGSKNIQYF. V gene TRBV28 combines with J gene TRBJ2-4, with 8 bases fitting TRBD2. V lost 4 bases, J lost 3 bases, and 2 bases stayed unmatched. Per germline, CDR1 MDHEN and CDR2 SYDVKM. There are 14 residues in the CDR3. The complete variable domain, with remaining parts taken from reference TRBV28 and TRBJ2-4, reads DVKVTQSSRYLVKRTGEKVFLECVQDMDHENMFWYRQDPGLGLRLIYFSYDVKMKEKGDIPEGYSVSREKKERFSLILESASTNQTSMYLCASSSSGSKNIQYFGAGTRLSVL.

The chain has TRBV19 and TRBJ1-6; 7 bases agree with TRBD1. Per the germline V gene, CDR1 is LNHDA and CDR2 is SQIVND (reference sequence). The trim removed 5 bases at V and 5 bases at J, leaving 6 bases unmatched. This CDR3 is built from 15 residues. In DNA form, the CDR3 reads TGTGCCAGTAGTCCCACCGGGACAGATAATTCACCCCTCCACTTT. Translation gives CASSPTGTDNSPLHF.

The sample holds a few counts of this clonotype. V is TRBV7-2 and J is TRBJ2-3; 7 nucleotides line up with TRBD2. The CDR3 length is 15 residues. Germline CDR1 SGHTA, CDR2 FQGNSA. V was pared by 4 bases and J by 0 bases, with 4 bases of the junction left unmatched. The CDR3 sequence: CASSSTSASTDTQYF. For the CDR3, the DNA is TGTGCCAGCAGCTCTACTAGCGCCAGCACAGATACGCAGTATTTT. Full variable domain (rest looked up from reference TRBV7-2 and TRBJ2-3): GAGVSQSPSNKVTEKGKDVELRCDPISGHTALYWYRQSLGQGLEFLIYFQGNSAPDKSGLPSDRFSAERTGGSVSTLTIQRTQQEDSAVYLCASSSTSASTDTQYFGPGTRLTVL.

The CDR3 coding sequence is TGTGCCATCAGTGTTCAGGGCGACACTGAAGCTTTCTTT. Translating gives CAISVQGDTEAFF. The chain couples TRBV10-3 to TRBJ1-1, with a tentative D call TRBD1 (5 bases). The V end was cut by 4 bases, the J end by 3 bases, with 9 bases between. The CDR3 has 13 amino acids. CDR1 ENHRY and CDR2 SYGVKD come from the germline V gene.

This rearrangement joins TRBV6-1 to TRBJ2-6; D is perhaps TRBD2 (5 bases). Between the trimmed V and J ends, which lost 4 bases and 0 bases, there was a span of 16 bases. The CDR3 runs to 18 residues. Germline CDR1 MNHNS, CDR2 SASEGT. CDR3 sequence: CASSANGVDSSGANVLTF. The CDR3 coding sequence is TGTGCCAGCAGTGCCAACGGGGTTGATAGCTCTGGGGCCAACGTCCTGACTTTC.

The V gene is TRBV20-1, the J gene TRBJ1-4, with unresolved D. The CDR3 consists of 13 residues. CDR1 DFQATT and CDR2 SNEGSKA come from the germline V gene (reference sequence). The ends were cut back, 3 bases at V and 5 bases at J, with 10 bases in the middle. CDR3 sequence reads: CSASEATNEKLFF. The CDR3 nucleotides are TGCAGTGCTAGTGAGGCCACGAATGAAAAACTGTTTTTT.

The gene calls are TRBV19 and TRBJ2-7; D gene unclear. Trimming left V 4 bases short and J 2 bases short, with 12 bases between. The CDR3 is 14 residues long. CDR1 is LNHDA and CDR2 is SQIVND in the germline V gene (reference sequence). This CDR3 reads CASSSPGDPYEQYF. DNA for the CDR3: TGTGCCAGTAGTAGTCCAGGTGATCCCTACGAGCAGTACTTC.

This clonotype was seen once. The CDR3 region is CASSRQGLQDTEAFF. Here the CDR3 DNA reads TGTGCCAGCAGCCGACAGGGGTTACAGGACACTGAAGCTTTCTTT. The gene calls are TRBV28 and TRBJ1-1; 8 bases map to TRBD1. The junction had 9 bases not matched to a gene; V was cut back by 6 bases and J by 3 bases. The CDR3 is 15 residues long. Germline CDR1 is MDHEN and CDR2 is SYDVKM.

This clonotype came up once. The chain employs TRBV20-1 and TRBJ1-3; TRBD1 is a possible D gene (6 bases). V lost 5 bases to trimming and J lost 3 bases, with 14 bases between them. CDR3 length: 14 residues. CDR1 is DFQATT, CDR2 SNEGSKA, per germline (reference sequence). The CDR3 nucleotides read TGCAGTGCTCCAGCCCCAGGGGTTGGAAACACCATATATTTT. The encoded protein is CSAPAPGVGNTIYF.

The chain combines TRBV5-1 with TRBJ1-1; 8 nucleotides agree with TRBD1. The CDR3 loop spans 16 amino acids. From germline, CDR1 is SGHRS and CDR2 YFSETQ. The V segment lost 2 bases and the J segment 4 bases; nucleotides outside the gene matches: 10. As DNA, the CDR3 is TGCGCCAGCAGCTTAGCGGCAGGGGGCGGTGGCACTGAAGCTTTCTTT. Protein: CASSLAAGGGGTEAFF.

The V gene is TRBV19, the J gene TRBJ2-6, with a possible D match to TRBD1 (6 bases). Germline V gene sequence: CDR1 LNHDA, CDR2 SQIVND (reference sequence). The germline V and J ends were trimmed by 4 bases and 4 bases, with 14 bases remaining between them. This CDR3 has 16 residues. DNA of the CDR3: TGTGCCAGTAGTAACCCCCTGGGGGCAGGGGCCAACGTCCTGACTTTC. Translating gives CASSNPLGAGANVLTF.

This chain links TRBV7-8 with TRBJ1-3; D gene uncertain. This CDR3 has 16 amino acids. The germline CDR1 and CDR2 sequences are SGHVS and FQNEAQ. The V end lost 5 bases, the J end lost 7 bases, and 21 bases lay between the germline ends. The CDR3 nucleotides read TGTGCCAGCAGCCTCTCTCAAGGACCCCCGGGGAACACCATATATTTT. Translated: CASSLSQGPPGNTIYF.